This T cell receptor (beta chain) was retrieved from a study of tumor-infiltrating lymphocytes in primary liver carcinoma. Study information: The number of productive TCRbeta reads per sample ranged from roughly 3.5 to 7.13 million and was similar across tissue types.

CDR1 and CDR2 (germline): SGHRS, YFSETQ. CDR3 length equals 14 residues. V was clipped by 3 bases and J by 7 bases; unmatched bases: 6. Reverse transcription of roughly 0.45 ug total RNA with a constant-region primer produced TCR beta cDNA. Researchers made the TCR beta libraries by running three nested multiplex PCR rounds with slightly modified ARM-PCR. Both of the initial two PCR rounds ran for 10 cycles and employed TRBV1-TRBV30 forward primers alongside a C-beta reverse primer. TCRdb fed the multiplex PCR reads into MiXCR, producing one record per CDR3 protein. The sample shows about 99,000 distinct CDR3 sequences, about three quarters of them seen only once. Note on this clonotype: Its target is not known.

The roughly 19-32 mg bulk tissue piece was not sorted before simultaneous RNA and DNA extraction. Every tumor yielded five separate sampled regions. Study-level results: Significantly larger top-250-clone fractions were found in tumors than in blood (p = 0.039).

The specimen sequenced was liver tumor tissue from sampling region 5. Subset denoted: tumor region T5, tumor centre. This clonotype was sampled from a woman aged 60-75 years with primary liver carcinoma and hepatitis B virus infection. J is TRBJ2-3 and V is TRBV5-1; 9 bases align to TRBD2. The chain's CDR3 is CASSSGGGEHTQYF. The DNA for the CDR3 is TGCGCCAGCAGCTCGGGCGGGGGGGAGCATACGCAGTATTTT.